This entry lists 16 T cell receptor beta chains sequenced from one sample in a study of radiation and T cells in renal cell carcinoma. Time point defined: blood 4 weeks post-SBRT, at nephrectomy. Described treatment: 15 Gy SBRT to primary tumor, nephrectomy 4 weeks later. Clones were read by immunoSEQ multiplex PCR, and TCRdb kept only the in-frame ones, dropping some. The sample yields about 150,000 clones, less than 90% seen once. The sample here was blood, taken from a patient whose treatment included radiotherapy and nephrectomy. These TCRs come from a woman aged 45 to 65 with renal cell carcinoma.

This clone was seen just once. The chain has TRBV28 and TRBJ2-1, with TRBD1 matching over 7 bases. The V gene end was trimmed by 5 bases and the J gene end by 10 bases; junction bases not matched to a gene: 14. The V gene's germline CDR1 is MDHEN and CDR2 SYDVKM. The CDR3 covers 15 residues. In DNA, the CDR3 is TGTGCCAGCAGTCCAAACCGGGACAGTGAAATGGAGCAGTTCTTC. Residues: CASSPNRDSEMEQFF.

The V and J genes are TRBV27 and TRBJ2-1; D ambiguous. The V and J ends lost 5 bases and 2 bases respectively, with 19 bases between them. Germline CDR1 reads MNHEY; CDR2 reads SMNVEV (reference sequence). The CDR3 has 17 amino acids. The chain's CDR3 is CASSLSTAHLTYNEQFF. The CDR3 DNA reads TGTGCCAGCAGTCTCTCGACGGCCCACCTAACCTACAATGAGCAGTTCTTC.

The gene calls are TRBV19 and TRBJ2-7, with 9 bases aligning to TRBD1. V lost 3 bases to trimming and J lost 1 base; unmatched junction nucleotides: 4. CDR1 and CDR2 (germline): LNHDA, SQIVND (reference sequence). The CDR3 consists of 15 residues. Here the CDR3 reads CASSIPGTGSYEQYF. The CDR3 DNA reads as TGTGCCAGTAGTATTCCCGGGACAGGGTCCTACGAGCAGTACTTC.

The rearrangement uses TRBV29-1 and TRBJ2-5; D gene unclear. Per germline, CDR1 SQVTM and CDR2 ANQGSEA. The CDR3 sequence is 13 residues long. V lost 2 bases to trimming and J lost 5 bases, with 12 bases between them. This chain's CDR3 is CSVELEMGETQYF. DNA for the CDR3: TGCAGCGTTGAACTAGAGATGGGCGAGACCCAGTACTTC.

V gene TRBV27 combines with J gene TRBJ1-2; D may be TRBD1 (5 bases). Trimming removed 0 bases at V and 2 bases at J, with 10 bases between. The germline CDR1 and CDR2 sequences are MNHEY and SMNVEV (reference sequence). This CDR3 comprises 15 residues. The CDR3 sequence is CASSLSRGGNYGYTF. CDR3 bases: TGTGCCAGCAGTTTATCTCGGGGGGGAAACTATGGCTACACCTTC.

The sample holds a few counts of this clone. V is TRBV29-1 and J is TRBJ2-1, with 9 bases that match TRBD2. The CDR3 has 12 residues. Trimming at V came to 6 bases and at J to 8 bases, leaving 5 bases not matched to a gene. Per germline, CDR1 SQVTM and CDR2 ANQGSEA. The DNA for the CDR3 is TGCAGCGTATGGACTAGCGAGTATGAGCAGTTCTTC. Its translation is CSVWTSEYEQFF.

The chain employs TRBV7-2 and TRBJ2-3, with 10 bases aligning to TRBD2. The CDR3 runs to 14 residues. In germline, CDR1 is SGHTA, CDR2 FQGNSA. The V and J ends lost 6 bases and 6 bases, in that order; junction bases with no gene match: 6. The CDR3, as DNA: TGTGCCAGCAGTTCTAGCGGGGGCCGGGATACGCAGTATTTT. Protein: CASSSSGGRDTQYF. Using reference TRBV7-2 and TRBJ2-3 for the parts outside the CDR3, the full variable domain is GAGVSQSPSNKVTEKGKDVELRCDPISGHTALYWYRQSLGQGLEFLIYFQGNSAPDKSGLPSDRFSAERTGGSVSTLTIQRTQQEDSAVYLCASSSSGGRDTQYFGPGTRLTVL.

This clone was seen more than once but under ten times. V usage is TRBV9 and J usage is TRBJ1-1; tentatively, D is TRBD1 (5 bases). V lost 4 bases, J lost 0 bases, and 16 bases lay in between. The CDR3 consists of 16 residues. From germline, CDR1 is SGDLS and CDR2 YYNGEE. This CDR3 is CASSREGRGLNTEAFF. CDR3 coding DNA: TGTGCCAGCAGCCGAGAGGGACGGGGATTGAACACTGAAGCTTTCTTT.

The genes are TRBV7-2 and TRBJ2-7; 7 bases line up with TRBD1. The CDR3 loop spans 14 amino acids. Germline CDR1 SGHTA, CDR2 FQGNSA. Trimming at V came to 4 bases and at J to 2 bases, leaving 5 bases not matched to a gene. The CDR3 DNA follows: TGTGCCAGCAGCTCCGGGACAGACACCTACGAGCAGTACTTC. Its translation is CASSSGTDTYEQYF.

The rearrangement joins TRBV7-6 to TRBJ2-1; D gene unclear. The germline gives CDR1 SGHVS, CDR2 FNYEAQ. The V gene lost 1 base and the J gene lost 8 bases, with 15 bases spanning the gap. This CDR3 has 15 residues. The CDR3: CASSLGFGDSDEQFF. The CDR3, as DNA: TGTGCCAGCAGCTTAGGTTTTGGCGATTCGGATGAGCAGTTCTTC.

A single count supports this clone. The chain uses TRBV25-1 and TRBJ2-5; 12 bases match TRBD1. The CDR3 extends over 16 amino acids. In germline, CDR1 is MGHDK, CDR2 SYGVNS. After removal of 1 base from V and 10 bases from J, the junction contained 10 bases not matched to a gene. The CDR3 loop is CASSESGTGGISCQYF. The CDR3 DNA follows: TGTGCCAGCAGTGAATCTGGGACAGGGGGCATATCTTGCCAGTACTTC.

The chain employs TRBV10-3 and TRBJ2-2; no reliable D call. In germline, CDR1 is ENHRY, CDR2 SYGVKD. The CDR3 sequence is 16 residues long. V was trimmed by 0 bases and J by 1 base, leaving 9 bases between them. The CDR3 reads CAISESINRNTGELFF. CDR3 nucleotide sequence: TGTGCCATCAGTGAGTCGATCAACAGGAACACCGGGGAGCTGTTTTTT.

This chain links TRBV19 with TRBJ2-7, with D perhaps TRBD1 (5 bases). The germline V gene has CDR1 LNHDA and CDR2 SQIVND (reference sequence). This CDR3 has 15 amino acids. The V gene lost 3 bases and the J gene lost 0 bases, with 12 bases spanning the gap. The CDR3 coding sequence is TGTGCCAGTAGTATTAGGGCAGGGCCCTCCTACGAGCAGTACTTC. Protein sequence: CASSIRAGPSYEQYF. Full variable domain (rest looked up from reference TRBV19 and TRBJ2-7): DGGITQSPKYLFRKEGQNVTLSCEQNLNHDAMYWYRQDPGQGLRLIYYSQIVNDFQKGDIAEGYSVSREKKESFPLTVTSAQKNPTAFYLCASSIRAGPSYEQYFGPGTRLTVT.

The J gene is TRBJ1-2, the V gene TRBV7-8; 8 bases agree with TRBD1. Trimming removed 0 bases from V and 4 bases from J; junction bases left unmatched: 7. Germline V gives CDR1 SGHVS, CDR2 FQNEAQ. This CDR3 has 16 amino acids. For the CDR3, the DNA is TGTGCCAGCAGCTTAGCTGACAGGGGAGCTACCTATGGCTACACCTTC. Translating it yields CASSLADRGATYGYTF.

V and J are TRBV5-1 and TRBJ2-3; 8 positions match TRBD1. J lost 3 bases, V lost 4 bases, and 4 bases had no gene match. The germline V gene encodes CDR1 SGHRS and CDR2 YFSETQ. This CDR3 has 14 residues. The CDR3 nucleotides are TGCGCCAGCAGCGCGGACAGGGTAACAGATACGCAGTATTTT. Translation: CASSADRVTDTQYF.

The V and J genes are TRBV6-5 and TRBJ1-2, with 7 bases that match TRBD1. V lost 7 bases, J lost 8 bases, and 7 bases stayed unmatched. This CDR3 has 12 amino acids. Germline loops: CDR1 MNHEY, CDR2 SVGAGI. The CDR3 spells CASTRQGTGYTF. The DNA for the CDR3 is TGTGCCAGCACTCGACAGGGTACAGGCTACACCTTC.